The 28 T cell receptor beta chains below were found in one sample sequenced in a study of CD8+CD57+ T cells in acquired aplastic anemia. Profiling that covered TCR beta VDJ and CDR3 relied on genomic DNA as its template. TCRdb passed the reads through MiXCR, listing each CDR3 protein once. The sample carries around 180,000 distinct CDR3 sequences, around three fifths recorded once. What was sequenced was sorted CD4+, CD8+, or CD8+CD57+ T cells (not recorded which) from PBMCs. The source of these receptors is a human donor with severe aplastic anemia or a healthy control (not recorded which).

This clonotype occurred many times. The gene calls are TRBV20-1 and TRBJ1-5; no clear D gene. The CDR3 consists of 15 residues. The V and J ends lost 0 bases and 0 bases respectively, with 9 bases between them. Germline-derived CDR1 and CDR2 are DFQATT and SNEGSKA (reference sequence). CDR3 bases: TGCAGTGCTAGAGATCGAGTGTATAGCAATCAGCCCCAGCATTTT. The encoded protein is CSARDRVYSNQPQHF.

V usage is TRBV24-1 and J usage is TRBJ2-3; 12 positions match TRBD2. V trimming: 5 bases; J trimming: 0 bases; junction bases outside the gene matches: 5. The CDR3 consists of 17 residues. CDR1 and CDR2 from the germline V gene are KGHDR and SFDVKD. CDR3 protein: CATSATSGGLSTDTQYF. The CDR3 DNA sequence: TGTGCCACCAGTGCGACTAGCGGGGGCCTTAGCACAGATACGCAGTATTTT.

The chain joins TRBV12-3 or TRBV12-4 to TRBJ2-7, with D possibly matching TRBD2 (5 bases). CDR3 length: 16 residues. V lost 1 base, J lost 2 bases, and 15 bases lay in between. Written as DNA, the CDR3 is TGTGCCAGCAGTTTAGGAGCAGAGGGAAGTCCCTACGAGCAGTACTTC. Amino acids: CASSLGAEGSPYEQYF.

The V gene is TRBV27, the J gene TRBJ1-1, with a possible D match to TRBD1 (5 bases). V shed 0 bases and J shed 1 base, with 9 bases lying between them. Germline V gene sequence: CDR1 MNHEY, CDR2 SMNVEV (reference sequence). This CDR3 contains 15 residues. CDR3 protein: CASSLSAGGNTEAFF. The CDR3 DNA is TGTGCCAGCAGTTTATCTGCGGGGGGGAACACTGAAGCTTTCTTT.

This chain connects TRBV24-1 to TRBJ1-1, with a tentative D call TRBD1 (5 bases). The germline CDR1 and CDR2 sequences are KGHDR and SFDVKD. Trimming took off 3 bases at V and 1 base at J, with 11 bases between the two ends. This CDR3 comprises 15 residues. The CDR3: CATSDPYTGNTEAFF. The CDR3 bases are TGTGCCACCAGTGATCCGTATACAGGGAACACTGAAGCTTTCTTT.

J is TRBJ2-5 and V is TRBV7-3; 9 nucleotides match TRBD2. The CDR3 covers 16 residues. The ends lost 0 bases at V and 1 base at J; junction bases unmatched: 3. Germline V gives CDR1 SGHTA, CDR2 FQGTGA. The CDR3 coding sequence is TGTGCCAGCAGCTTAACGGTAGCGGGGGTCCAAGAGACCCAGTACTTC. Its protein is CASSLTVAGVQETQYF.

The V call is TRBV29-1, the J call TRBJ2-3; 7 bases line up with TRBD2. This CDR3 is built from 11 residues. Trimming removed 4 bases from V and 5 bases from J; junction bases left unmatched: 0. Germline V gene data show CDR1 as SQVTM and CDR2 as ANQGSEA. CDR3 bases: TGCAGCGTTGCTAGCGGAGATACGCAGTATTTT. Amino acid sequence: CSVASGDTQYF.

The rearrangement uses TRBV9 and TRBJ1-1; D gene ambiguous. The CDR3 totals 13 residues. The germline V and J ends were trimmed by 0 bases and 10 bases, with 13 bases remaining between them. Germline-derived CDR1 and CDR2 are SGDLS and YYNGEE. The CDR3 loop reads CASSVGTNNGAFF. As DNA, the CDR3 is TGTGCCAGCAGCGTAGGAACGAACAATGGAGCTTTCTTT. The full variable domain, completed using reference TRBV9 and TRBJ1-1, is DSGVTQTPKHLITATGQRVTLRCSPRSGDLSVYWYQQSLDQGLQFLIQYYNGEERAKGNILERFSAQQFPDLHSELNLSSLELGDSALYFCASSVGTNNGAFFGQGTRLTVV.

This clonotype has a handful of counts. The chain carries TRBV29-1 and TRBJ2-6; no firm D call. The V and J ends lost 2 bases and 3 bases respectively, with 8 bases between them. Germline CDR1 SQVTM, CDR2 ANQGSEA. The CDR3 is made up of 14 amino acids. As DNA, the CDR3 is TGCAGCGTTGAACTCACAGTTGGGGCCAACGTCCTGACTTTC. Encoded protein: CSVELTVGANVLTF.

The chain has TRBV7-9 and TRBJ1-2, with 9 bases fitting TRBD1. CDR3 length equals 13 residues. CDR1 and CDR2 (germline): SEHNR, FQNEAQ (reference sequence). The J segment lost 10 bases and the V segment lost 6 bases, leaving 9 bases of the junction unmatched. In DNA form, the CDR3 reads TGTGCCAGCAGGCGCGGGACAGGGAGTGACTACACCTTC. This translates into CASRRGTGSDYTF.

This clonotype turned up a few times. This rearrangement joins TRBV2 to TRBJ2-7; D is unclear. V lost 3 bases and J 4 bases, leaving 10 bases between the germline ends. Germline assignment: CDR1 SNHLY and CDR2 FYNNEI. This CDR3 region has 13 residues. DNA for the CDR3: TGTGCCAGCAGTGAGATGCAGGTATACGAGCAGTACTTC. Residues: CASSEMQVYEQYF.

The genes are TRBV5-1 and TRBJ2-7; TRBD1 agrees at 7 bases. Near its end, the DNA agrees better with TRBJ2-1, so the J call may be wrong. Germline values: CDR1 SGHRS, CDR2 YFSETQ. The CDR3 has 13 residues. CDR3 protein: CASSFYRGGEQFF. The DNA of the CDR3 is TGCGCCAGCAGCTTCTACAGGGGCGGTGAGCAGTTCTTC.

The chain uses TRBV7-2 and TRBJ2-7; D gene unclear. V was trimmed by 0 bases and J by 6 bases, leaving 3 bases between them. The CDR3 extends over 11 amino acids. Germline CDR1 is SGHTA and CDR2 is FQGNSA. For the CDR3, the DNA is TGTGCCAGCAGCTTAGCTCGCGAGCAGTACTTC. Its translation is CASSLAREQYF. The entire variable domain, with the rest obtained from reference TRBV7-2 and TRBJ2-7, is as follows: GAGVSQSPSNKVTEKGKDVELRCDPISGHTALYWYRQSLGQGLEFLIYFQGNSAPDKSGLPSDRFSAERTGGSVSTLTIQRTQQEDSAVYLCASSLAREQYFGPGTRLTVT.

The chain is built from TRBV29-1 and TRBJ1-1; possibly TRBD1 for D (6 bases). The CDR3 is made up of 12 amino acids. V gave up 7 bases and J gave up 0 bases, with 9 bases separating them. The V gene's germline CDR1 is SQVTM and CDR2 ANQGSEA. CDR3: CSARGLNTEAFF. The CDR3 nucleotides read TGCAGCGCCAGGGGCCTGAACACTGAAGCTTTCTTT.

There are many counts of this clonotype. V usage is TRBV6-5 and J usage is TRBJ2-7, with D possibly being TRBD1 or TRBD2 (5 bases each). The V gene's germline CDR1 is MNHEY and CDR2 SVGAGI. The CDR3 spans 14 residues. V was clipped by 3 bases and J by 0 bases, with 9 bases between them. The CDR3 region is CASSYTGPSYEQYF. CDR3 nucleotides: TGTGCCAGCAGTTATACGGGGCCCTCCTACGAGCAGTACTTC.

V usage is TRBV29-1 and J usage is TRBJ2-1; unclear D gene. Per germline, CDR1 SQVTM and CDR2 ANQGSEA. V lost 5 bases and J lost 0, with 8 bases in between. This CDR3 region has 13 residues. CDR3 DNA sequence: TGCAGCGTTTTATGGCGCTCCTACAATGAGCAGTTCTTC. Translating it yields CSVLWRSYNEQFF.

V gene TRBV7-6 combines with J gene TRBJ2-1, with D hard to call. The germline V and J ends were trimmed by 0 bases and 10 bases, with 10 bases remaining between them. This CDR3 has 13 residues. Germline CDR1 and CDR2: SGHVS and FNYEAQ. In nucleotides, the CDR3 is TGTGCCAGCAGCTTAGCTGATGCGAGAGAGCAGTTCTTC. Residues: CASSLADAREQFF.

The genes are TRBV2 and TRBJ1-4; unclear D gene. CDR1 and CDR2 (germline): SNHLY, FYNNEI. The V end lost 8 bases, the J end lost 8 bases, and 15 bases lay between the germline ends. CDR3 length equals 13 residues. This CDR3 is CASVTAVGEKLFF. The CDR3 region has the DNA TGTGCCAGCGTCACTGCCGTTGGGGAAAAACTGTTTTTT.

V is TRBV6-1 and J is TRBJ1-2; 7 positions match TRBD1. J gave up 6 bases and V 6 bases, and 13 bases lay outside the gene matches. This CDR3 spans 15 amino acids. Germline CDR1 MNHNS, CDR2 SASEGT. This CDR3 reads CASSLRQGYWDGYTF. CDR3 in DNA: TGTGCCAGCAGCCTACGACAGGGTTATTGGGATGGCTACACCTTC.

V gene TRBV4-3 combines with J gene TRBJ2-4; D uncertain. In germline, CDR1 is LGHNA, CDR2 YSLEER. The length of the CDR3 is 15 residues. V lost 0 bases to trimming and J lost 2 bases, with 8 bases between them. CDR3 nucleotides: TGCGCCAGCAGCCAAGATTTGGGATCCAAAAACATTCAGTACTTC. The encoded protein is CASSQDLGSKNIQYF.

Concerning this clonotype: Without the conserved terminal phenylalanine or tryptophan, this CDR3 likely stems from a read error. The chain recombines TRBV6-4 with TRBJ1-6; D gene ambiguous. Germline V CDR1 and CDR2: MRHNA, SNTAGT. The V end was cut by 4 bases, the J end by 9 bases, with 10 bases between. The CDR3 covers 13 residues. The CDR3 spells CASSVSEASPLHS. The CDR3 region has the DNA TGTGCCAGCAGTGTGTCAGAAGCTTCACCCCTCCACTCT.

The CDR3 DNA follows: TGCAGTGCCTCGGACAGGGGACATGAGCAGTACTTC. Translation gives CSASDRGHEQYF. The rearrangement uses TRBV20-1 and TRBJ2-7, with TRBD1 matching over 9 bases. Germline-derived CDR1 and CDR2 are DFQATT and SNEGSKA (reference sequence). CDR3 length equals 12 residues. V lost 6 bases to trimming and J lost 7 bases; unmatched junction nucleotides: 7.

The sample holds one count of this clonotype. The CDR3 loop reads CASSLGLDGTQYF. The CDR3 DNA is TGTGCCAGCAGCTTAGGGCTAGATGGGACCCAGTACTTC. The chain links TRBV7-9 to TRBJ2-5; D not certain. Germline loops: CDR1 SEHNR, CDR2 FQNEAQ (reference sequence). The CDR3 sequence is 13 residues long. Deletions cut 1 base from V and 7 bases from J, with 10 bases between. Looking up the rest from reference TRBV7-9 and TRBJ2-5 gives the full variable domain: DTGVSQNPRHKITKRGQNVTFRCDPISEHNRLYWYRQTLGQGPEFLTYFQNEAQLEKSRLLSDRFSAERPKGSFSTLEIQRTEQGDSAMYLCASSLGLDGTQYFGPGTRLLVL.

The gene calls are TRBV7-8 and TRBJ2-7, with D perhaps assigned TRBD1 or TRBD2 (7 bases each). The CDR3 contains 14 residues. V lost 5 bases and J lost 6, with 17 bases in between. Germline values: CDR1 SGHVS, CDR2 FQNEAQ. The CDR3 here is CASSQGGLGSEQYF. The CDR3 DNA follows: TGTGCCAGCAGCCAGGGGGGGTTGGGGAGCGAGCAGTACTTC.

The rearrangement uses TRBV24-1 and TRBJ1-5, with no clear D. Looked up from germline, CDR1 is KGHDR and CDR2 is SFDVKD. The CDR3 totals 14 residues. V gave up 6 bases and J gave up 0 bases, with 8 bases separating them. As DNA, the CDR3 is TGTGCCACCAGTCCCAGGCATAGCAATCAGCCCCAGCATTTT. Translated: CATSPRHSNQPQHF.

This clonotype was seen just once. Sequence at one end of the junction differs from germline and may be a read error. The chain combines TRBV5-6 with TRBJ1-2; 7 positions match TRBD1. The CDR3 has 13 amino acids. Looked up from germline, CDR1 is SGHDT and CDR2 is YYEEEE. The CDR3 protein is CASSFGTAGMMFF. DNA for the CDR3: TGTGCCAGCAGCTTTGGGACAGCTGGGATGATGTTCTTC.

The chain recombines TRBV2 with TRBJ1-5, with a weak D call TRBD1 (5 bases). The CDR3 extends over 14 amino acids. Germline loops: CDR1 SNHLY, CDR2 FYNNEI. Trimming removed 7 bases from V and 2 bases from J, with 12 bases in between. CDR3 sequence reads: CASTVGEGNQPQHF. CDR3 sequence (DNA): TGTGCCAGCACCGTGGGGGAAGGCAATCAGCCCCAGCATTTT.

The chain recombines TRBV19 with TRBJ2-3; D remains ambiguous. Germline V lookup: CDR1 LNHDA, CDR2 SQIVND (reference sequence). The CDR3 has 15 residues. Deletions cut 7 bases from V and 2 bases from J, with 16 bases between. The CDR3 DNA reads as TGTGCCAGTAAAATCGGACCCGGTCCCACAGATACGCAGTATTTT. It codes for CASKIGPGPTDTQYF.